This T cell receptor beta chain comes out of a study of blood T cells in healthy people across ages. A second PCR, run for roughly 7 to 11 cycles, used a sample-barcoded 5' primer plus a J-beta primer mix. MiXCR, applied by TCRdb to the 5' RACE reads, yields one record per CDR3 protein. The repertoire consists of roughly 2 million distinct CDR3 sequences, with around half occurring once and the leading ten covering around 2.1%. Each sample provided at least 5 micrograms of extracted total RNA. J gave up 11 bases and V 3 bases, and 11 bases lay outside the gene matches. There are 15 residues in the CDR3. From germline, CDR1 is SGHRS and CDR2 YFSETQ. Study outcomes and limitations: Unknown donor CMV status possibly confounded expanded clonotype changes.

As to this clonotype: The target antigen is unknown.

The sequence derives from a middle-aged woman in good health. Specimen: blood. V gene TRBV5-1 combines with J gene TRBJ1-4; 9 bases align to TRBD1. The CDR3 sequence is CASSWGQTGGDKLFF. The CDR3 DNA is TGCGCCAGCAGCTGGGGTCAGACAGGGGGGGATAAACTGTTTTTT. The whole variable domain, filled in from reference TRBV5-1 and TRBJ1-4, reads KAGVTQTPRYLIKTRGQQVTLSCSPISGHRSVSWYQQTPGQGLQFLFEYFSETQRNKGNFPGRFSGRQFSNSRSEMNVSTLELGDSALYLCASSWGQTGGDKLFFGSGTQLSVL.